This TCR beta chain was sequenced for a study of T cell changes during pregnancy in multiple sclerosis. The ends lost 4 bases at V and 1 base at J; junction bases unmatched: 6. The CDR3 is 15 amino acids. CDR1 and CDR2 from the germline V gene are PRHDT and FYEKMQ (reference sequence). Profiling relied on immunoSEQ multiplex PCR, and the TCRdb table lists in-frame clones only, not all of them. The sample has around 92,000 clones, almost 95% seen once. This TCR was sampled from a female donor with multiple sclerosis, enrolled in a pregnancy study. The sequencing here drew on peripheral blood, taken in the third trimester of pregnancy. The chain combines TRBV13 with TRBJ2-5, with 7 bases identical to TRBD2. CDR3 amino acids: CASSSSWEGQETQYF. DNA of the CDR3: TGTGCCAGCAGCTCCTCCTGGGAGGGCCAAGAGACCCAGTACTTC. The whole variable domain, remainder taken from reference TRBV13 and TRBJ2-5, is AAGVIQSPRHLIKEKRETATLKCYPIPRHDTVYWYQQGPGQDPQFLISFYEKMQSDKGSIPDRFSAQQFSDYHSELNMSSLELGDSALYFCASSSSWEGQETQYFGPGTRLLVL.